This TCR beta chain was sequenced during a study of cytomegalovirus exposure and HLA in healthy donors. Whole-study context: The same platform as the roughly 630 first-cohort repertoires was used for the 100 to 150 validation repertoires, a later analysis reported. Study conclusions and caveats: A list of 164 TCR beta chains associated with cytomegalovirus was given. Specificity for CMV antigens was confirmed in vitro for a few of the CMV-associated chains.

This table comes from immunoSEQ multiplex PCR, and its TCRdb copy is limited to in-frame clones, with some not included. The profile shows about 130,000 clones, 89% of them singletons. The junction had 4 bases not matched to a gene; V was cut back by 1 base and J by 5 bases. The CDR3 covers 16 residues. In germline, CDR1 is LGHNA, CDR2 YNFKEQ. On this clone: Its antigen is not identified.

The sequence was obtained from a woman younger than 35 in good health and CMV-seronegative. Sequenced input: PBMCs. The chain employs TRBV4-2 and TRBJ2-5; TRBD2 matches at 13 bases. Here the CDR3 DNA reads TGTGCCAGCAGCCAAGGACTAGCGGGGGGTACTGAGACCCAGTACTTC. It encodes CASSQGLAGGTETQYF.